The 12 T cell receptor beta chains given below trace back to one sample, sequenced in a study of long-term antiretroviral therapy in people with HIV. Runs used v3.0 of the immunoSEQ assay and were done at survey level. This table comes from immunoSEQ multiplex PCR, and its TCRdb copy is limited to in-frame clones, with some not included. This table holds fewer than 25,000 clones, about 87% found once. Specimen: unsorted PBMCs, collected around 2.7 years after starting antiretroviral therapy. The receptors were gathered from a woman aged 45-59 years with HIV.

The CDR3 DNA reads as TGTGCCAGTACCCTGGACAGGGTTGAAGCTGAAGCTTTCTTT. This sequence encodes CASTLDRVEAEAFF. The chain employs TRBV19 and TRBJ1-1; TRBD1 agrees at 8 bases. Germline CDR1 and CDR2: LNHDA and SQIVND (reference sequence). With 7 bases clipped from V and 6 bases from J, the junction kept 10 bases outside the gene matches. This CDR3 is built from 14 residues.

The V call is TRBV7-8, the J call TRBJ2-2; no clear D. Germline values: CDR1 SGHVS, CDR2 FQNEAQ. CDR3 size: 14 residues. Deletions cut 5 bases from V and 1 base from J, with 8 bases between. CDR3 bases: TGTGCCAGCAGCGCCACAAGGAACACCGGGGAGCTGTTTTTT. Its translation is CASSATRNTGELFF.

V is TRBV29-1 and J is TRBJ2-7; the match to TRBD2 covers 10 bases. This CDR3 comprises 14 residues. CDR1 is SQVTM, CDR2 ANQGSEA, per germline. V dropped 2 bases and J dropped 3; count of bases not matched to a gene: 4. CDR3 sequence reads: CSVELPSGSYEQYF. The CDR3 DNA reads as TGCAGCGTTGAATTGCCTAGCGGGAGCTACGAGCAGTACTTC.

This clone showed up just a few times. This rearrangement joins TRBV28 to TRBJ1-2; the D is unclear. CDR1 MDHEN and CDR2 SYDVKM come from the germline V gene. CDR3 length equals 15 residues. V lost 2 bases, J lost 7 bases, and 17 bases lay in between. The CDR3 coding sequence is TGTGCCAGCAGTTTACCCCAGGCCGGTCTTCTTGGCTACACCTTC. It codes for CASSLPQAGLLGYTF.

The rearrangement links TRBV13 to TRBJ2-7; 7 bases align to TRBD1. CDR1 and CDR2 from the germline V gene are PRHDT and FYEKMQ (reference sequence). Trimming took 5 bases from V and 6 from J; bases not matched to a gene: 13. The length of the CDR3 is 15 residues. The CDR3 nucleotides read TGTGCCAGCAGCCTCCGGGGACAGCCCCGGCGCGAGCAGTACTTC. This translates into CASSLRGQPRREQYF.

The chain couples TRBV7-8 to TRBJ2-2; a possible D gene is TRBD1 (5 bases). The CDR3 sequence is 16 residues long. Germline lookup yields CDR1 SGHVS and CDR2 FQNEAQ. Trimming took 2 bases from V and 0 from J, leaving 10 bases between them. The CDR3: CASSLSGWANTGELFF. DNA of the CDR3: TGTGCCAGCAGCTTATCAGGGTGGGCGAACACCGGGGAGCTGTTTTTT.

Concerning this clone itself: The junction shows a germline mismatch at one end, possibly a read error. The CDR3 loop reads CASSRVGTNTQYF. DNA of the CDR3: TGTGCCAGCAGTCGGGTGGGCACAAATACGCAGTATTTT. The chain is built from TRBV27 and TRBJ2-3; no firm D call. The germline CDR1 and CDR2 sequences are MNHEY and SMNVEV (reference sequence). CDR3 length: 13 residues.

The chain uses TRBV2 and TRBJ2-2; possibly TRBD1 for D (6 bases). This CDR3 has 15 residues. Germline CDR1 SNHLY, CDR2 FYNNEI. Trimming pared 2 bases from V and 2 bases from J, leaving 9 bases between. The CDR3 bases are TGTGCCAGCAGTGAACCAGGGGTTAACACCGGGGAGCTGTTTTTT. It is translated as CASSEPGVNTGELFF.

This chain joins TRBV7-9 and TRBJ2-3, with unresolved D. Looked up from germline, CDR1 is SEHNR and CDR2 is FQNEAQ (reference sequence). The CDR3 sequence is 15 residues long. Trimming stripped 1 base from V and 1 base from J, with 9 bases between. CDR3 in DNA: TGTGCCAGCAGCTTAGACAGCCCCCGCACAGATACGCAGTATTTT. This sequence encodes CASSLDSPRTDTQYF.

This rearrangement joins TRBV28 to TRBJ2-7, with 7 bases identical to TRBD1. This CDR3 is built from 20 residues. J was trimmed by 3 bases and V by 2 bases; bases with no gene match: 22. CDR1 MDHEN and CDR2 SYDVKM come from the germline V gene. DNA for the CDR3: TGTGCCAGCAGTTTACCTCGGCGTTCGACAGGGAATCTTGGGGTCTACGAGCAGTACTTC. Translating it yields CASSLPRRSTGNLGVYEQYF.

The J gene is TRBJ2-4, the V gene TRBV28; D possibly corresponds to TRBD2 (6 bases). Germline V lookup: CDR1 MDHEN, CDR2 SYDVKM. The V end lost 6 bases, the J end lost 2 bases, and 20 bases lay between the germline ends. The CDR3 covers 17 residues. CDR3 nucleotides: TGTGCCAGCAGCCCCCTAAACTCCGGGGGTCCCAAAAACATTCAGTACTTC. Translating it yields CASSPLNSGGPKNIQYF.

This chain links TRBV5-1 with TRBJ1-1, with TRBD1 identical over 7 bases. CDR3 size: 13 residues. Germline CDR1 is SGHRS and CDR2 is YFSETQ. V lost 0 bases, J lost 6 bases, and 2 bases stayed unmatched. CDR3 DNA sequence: TGCGCCAGCAGCTTGGGACAGGGTGCTGAAGCTTTCTTT. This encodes CASSLGQGAEAFF.